The clone carrying this T cell receptor (beta chain) has a count of ten or more. Antigen unknown. The source of the sample is a study of identical twins. Study-wide results and caveats: A lower insertion count was a feature of abundant cord blood beta clonotypes, with no such feature in memory repertoires.

V lost 0 bases, J lost 7 bases, and 2 bases stayed unmatched. This CDR3 region has 13 residues. CDR1 is SGHNT, CDR2 YYREEE, per germline (reference sequence). TCRdb called the 5' RACE reads again in MiXCR, with one record for every CDR3 protein. The sample contains a few hundred thousand distinct CDR3 sequences, around 9% of which appear only once. Source material: naive T cells sorted from blood. The sequence was collected from a woman aged 45-65 years in good health. The rearrangement joins TRBV5-4 to TRBJ2-5; TRBD2 aligns across 8 bases. The CDR3 nucleotides are TGTGCCAGCAGCTTGGCTCGGGGGGGGACCCAGTACTTC. It yields the protein CASSLARGGTQYF.